This T cell receptor beta chain emerged from a study of early T cells in non-severe SARS-CoV-2 infection. Study information: Bulk RNA from unsorted whole blood was sequenced; chains were unpaired.

V was pared by 8 bases and J by 2 bases, with 12 bases between. Germline CDR1 reads MNHEY; CDR2 reads SMNVEV (reference sequence). The CDR3 consists of 13 residues. Each single cDNA molecule received a unique molecular identifier. From the 5' RACE reads, TCRdb called clonotypes with MiXCR, one entry per CDR3 protein. The repertoire has tens of thousands of distinct CDR3 sequences, about a tenth of them found once; the top ten carry about 20%. The J gene is TRBJ1-1, the V gene TRBV27, with a weak D call TRBD1 (5 bases). This sequence originates from an adult who was a healthcare worker with PCR-confirmed SARS-CoV-2 infection or an uninfected control (not recorded which). Input material: whole blood. CDR3 nucleotide sequence: TGTGCCAGCGGGGGGTTCGGCAACACTGAAGCTTTCTTT. Its translation: CASGGFGNTEAFF.